Below, one T cell receptor beta chain is given with its context. Its antigen is not known. The entry originates in a study of graft-versus-host responses after intestinal transplantation. Across the whole study: Grafts that recipients had were multivisceral, liver-intestinal, or isolated intestinal transplants. Following induction with anti-thymocyte globulin, all recipients were given tacrolimus and steroids for approximately three years.

CDR3 length: 16 amino acids. Germline CDR1 reads LNHDA; CDR2 reads SQIVND (reference sequence). J lost 0 bases, V lost 7 bases, and 8 bases had no gene match. Study observations and caveats: Levels of circulating GvH clones at their peak were associated with early post-transplant HvG declines. GvH clones appeared in recipient marrow, some first in ileum or blood.

Some clones are missing from TCRdb's copy, which holds only in-frame ones; the method was immunoSEQ multiplex PCR. The sample has roughly 120,000 clones; 90% are singletons. This rearrangement joins TRBV19 to TRBJ1-4; 7 nucleotides match TRBD1. The sample was unstimulated CD4+ T cells sorted from spleen or lymph node cells, taken before intestinal transplant. The receptor was derived from a human donor who received an intestinal transplant. This CDR3 reads CASMRQGPTTNEKLFF. The CDR3 bases are TGTGCCAGTATGAGACAGGGACCGACAACTAATGAAAAACTGTTTTTT.